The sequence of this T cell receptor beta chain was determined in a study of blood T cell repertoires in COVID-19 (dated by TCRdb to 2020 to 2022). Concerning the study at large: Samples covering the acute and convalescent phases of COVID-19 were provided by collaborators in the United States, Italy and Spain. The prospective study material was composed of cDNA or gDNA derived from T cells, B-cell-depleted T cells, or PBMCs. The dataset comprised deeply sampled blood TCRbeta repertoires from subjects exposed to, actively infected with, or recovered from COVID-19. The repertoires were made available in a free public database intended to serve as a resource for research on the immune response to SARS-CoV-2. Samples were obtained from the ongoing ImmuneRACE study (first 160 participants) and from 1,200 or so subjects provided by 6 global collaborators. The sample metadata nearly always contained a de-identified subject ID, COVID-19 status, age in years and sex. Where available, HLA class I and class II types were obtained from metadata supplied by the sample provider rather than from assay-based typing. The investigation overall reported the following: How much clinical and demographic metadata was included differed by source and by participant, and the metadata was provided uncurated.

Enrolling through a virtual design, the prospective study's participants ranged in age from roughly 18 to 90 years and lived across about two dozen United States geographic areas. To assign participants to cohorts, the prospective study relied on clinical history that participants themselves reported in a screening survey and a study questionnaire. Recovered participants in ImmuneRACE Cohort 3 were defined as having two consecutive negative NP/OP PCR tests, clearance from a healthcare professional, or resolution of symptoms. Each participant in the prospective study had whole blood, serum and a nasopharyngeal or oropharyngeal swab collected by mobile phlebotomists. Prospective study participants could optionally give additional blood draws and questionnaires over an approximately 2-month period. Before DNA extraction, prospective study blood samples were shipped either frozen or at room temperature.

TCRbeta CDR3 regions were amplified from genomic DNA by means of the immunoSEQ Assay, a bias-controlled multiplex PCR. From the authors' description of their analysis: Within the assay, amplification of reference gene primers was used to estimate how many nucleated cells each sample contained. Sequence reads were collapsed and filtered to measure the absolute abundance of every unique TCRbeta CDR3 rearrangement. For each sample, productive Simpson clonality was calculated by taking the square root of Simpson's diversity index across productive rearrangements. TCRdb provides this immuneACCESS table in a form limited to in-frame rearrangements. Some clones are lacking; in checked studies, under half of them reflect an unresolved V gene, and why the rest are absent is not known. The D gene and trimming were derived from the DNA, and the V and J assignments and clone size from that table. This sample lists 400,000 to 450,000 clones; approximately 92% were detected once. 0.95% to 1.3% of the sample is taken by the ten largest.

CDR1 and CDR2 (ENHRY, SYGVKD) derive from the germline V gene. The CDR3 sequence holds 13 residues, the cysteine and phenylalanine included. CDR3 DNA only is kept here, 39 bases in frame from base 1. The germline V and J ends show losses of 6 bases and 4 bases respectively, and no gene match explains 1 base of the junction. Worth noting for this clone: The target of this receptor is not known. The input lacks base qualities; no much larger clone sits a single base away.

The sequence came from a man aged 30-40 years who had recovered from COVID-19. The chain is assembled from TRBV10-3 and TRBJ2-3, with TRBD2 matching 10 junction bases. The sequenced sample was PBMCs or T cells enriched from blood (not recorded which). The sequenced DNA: TGTGCCATCAGCCTAGCGGGAGCAGATACGCAGTATTTT. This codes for CAISLAGADTQYF.